A selection of T cell receptor beta chains follows, all from one sample in a study of control samples from healthy donors and cancer patients. Profiling relied on immunoSEQ multiplex PCR, and the TCRdb table lists in-frame clones only, not all of them. The data show 46,000 or so clones, 93% seen once. Sequencing was performed on PBMCs. These receptors were taken from a woman between 45 and 60 years old with head and neck cancer. Each CDR3 is given with its conserved first and last residue. D genes are given only for firm matches. The listing skips clone size in some rows; elsewhere it reads once, few, many or a size class.

>NA|TRBV21-1|NA|TRBJ1-5|14
CASKGRGSNQPQHF
TGTGCCTCCAAGGGAAGGGGTAGCAATCAGCCCCAGCATTTT
>NA|TRBV18|TRBD1|TRBJ1-1|16
CASSLKDRGRGTEAFF
TGTGCCAGCTCCCTAAAGGACAGGGGTCGAGGCACTGAAGCTTTCTTT
>few|TRBV10-3|NA|TRBJ1-1|13
CAISESRQDEAFF
TGTGCCATCAGTGAGTCAAGACAGGATGAAGCTTTCTTT
>NA|TRBV3-1/TRBV3-2|TRBD2|TRBJ2-3|18
CASSFFYRDGGVADTQYF
TGTGCCAGCAGCTTCTTTTACCGGGACGGGGGGGTGGCAGATACGCAGTATTTT
>NA|TRBV10-3|NA|TRBJ1-1|16
CAISESGAAAGTEAFF
TGTGCCATCAGTGAGTCTGGGGCGGCCGCGGGTACTGAAGCTTTCTTT
>NA|TRBV29-1|NA|TRBJ2-7|10
CSVFFYEQYF
TGCAGCGTTTTTTTCTACGAGCAGTACTTC
>NA|TRBV10-3|TRBD1|TRBJ2-3|12
CAVGTGKDTQYF
TGTGCCGTCGGGACAGGGAAAGATACGCAGTATTTT
>once|TRBV5-1|NA|TRBJ1-5|15
CASSLQGLSNQPQHF
TGCGCCAGCAGCCTGCAGGGGTTGAGCAATCAGCCCCAGCATTTT
>NA|TRBV30|NA|TRBJ1-2|12
CAWSAANYGYTF
TGTGCCTGGAGTGCTGCTAACTATGGCTACACCTTC
>NA|TRBV6-6|TRBD2|TRBJ2-5|15
CASSAQRGGVKTQYF
TGTGCCAGCAGCGCGCAGCGGGGGGGCGTGAAGACCCAGTACTTC